This T cell receptor beta chain appears in the sequencing data of a study of blood T cell repertoires in COVID-19. For the study at large: Material from acute and convalescent COVID-19 was sourced from the United States, Italy and Spain. PBMCs, B-cell-depleted T cells, or T cells provided the cDNA or gDNA that made up the material.

CDR3 size: 14 residues. CDR1 SGHRS and CDR2 YFSETQ come from the germline V gene. J gave up 4 bases and V 3 bases, and 2 bases lay outside the gene matches. Patients at the Seattle site were enrolled during active infection and followed longitudinally. Original methodology: How many nucleated cells were present was estimated from reference gene primer amplification. Only in-frame clones appear in the TCRdb table, and some are missing; sequencing was by immunoSEQ multiplex PCR. V and J calls and clone size are copied from that table; D and trimming were computed from the DNA. The sample contains about 230,000 clones, approximately 84% of which appear only once.

The sequenced material came from peripheral blood. This chain uses TRBV5-1 with TRBJ2-5; the match to TRBD2 covers 11 bases. The source is a man in his fifties with COVID-19, enrolled during active disease. The CDR3 DNA is TGCGCCAGCAGCTACCTAGCGGGAGGAGAGACCCAGTACTTC. Translating gives CASSYLAGGETQYF.